This is a list of T cell receptor beta chains from one sample in a study of somatic mutations in cytotoxic T cells in rheumatoid arthritis. Generated by immunoSEQ multiplex PCR, the TCRdb table keeps only in-frame clones and is missing some. The sample carries approximately 14,000 clones, approximately 84% recorded once. Sequencing was performed on CD8+ T cells sorted from blood. The receptor set was obtained from an adult with rheumatoid arthritis. CDR3s include the opening cysteine and the closing phenylalanine or tryptophan. A D gene is named only where the DNA matches it firmly. For some rows the clone size is stated as once, few or many, or as a class when expanded; others skip it.

j_call v_call clone_size d_call cdr3_nt cdr3_aa
TRBJ2-1 TRBV9 few - TGTGCCAGCAGCGTAGCCGGGATCCCCTACAATGAGCAGTTCTTC CASSVAGIPYNEQFF
TRBJ2-7 TRBV2 - TRBD1 TGTGCCAGCGGAGGGGCCGGACAGGGGGCGGGAGAGCAGTACTTC CASGGAGQGAGEQYF
TRBJ1-1 TRBV6-1 - - TGTGCCAGCAGCGTCGGCACAGGGCTCACTGAAGCTTTCTTT CASSVGTGLTEAFF
TRBJ1-2 TRBV9 - TRBD1 TGTGCCAGCAGCGAACCGGGACAGGGGGGCTACACCTTC CASSEPGQGGYTF
TRBJ2-2 TRBV27 few - TGTGCCAGCAGTTTCGGCCCGGTCGCATACACCGGGGAGCTGTTTTTT CASSFGPVAYTGELFF
TRBJ1-6 TRBV2 - TRBD1 TGTGCCAGCAGGGTGGGACAGGGAAGTTCACCCCTCCACTTT CASRVGQGSSPLHF
TRBJ2-1 TRBV5-1 few TRBD2 TGCGCCAGCAGCTCGGGACTAGCGGGGCACAATGAGCAGTTCTTC CASSSGLAGHNEQFF
TRBJ1-5 TRBV9 - - TGTGCCAGCGGGGGGGCGGGCAGCAATCAGCCCCAGCATTTT CASGGAGSNQPQHF
TRBJ2-3 TRBV7-9 - TRBD1 TGTGCCAGCAGCTGGGCGGTAGGGGGCGGCTTCCTGGCGGATACGCAGTATTTT CASSWAVGGGFLADTQYF
TRBJ2-1 TRBV10-3 - - TGTGCCATCAGTGAGTTCACAGGGCCTGAGCAGTTCTTC CAISEFTGPEQFF
TRBJ2-7 TRBV2 - - TGTGCCAGCAGCTCCAGTGTGAAGGAGTACTTC CASSSSVKEYF
TRBJ2-1 TRBV19 - - TGTGCCAGTAGTATATGGGCCCAGAGCTCCTACAATGAGCAGTTCTTC CASSIWAQSSYNEQFF
TRBJ2-1 TRBV9 - - TGTGCCAGCAGCGTAGCTGGCCCGGGGGCCCTCAATGAGCAGTTCTTC CASSVAGPGALNEQFF
TRBJ1-2 TRBV2 - TRBD1 TGTGCCAGCAGTGAAGCAAACAGGGGCTATGGCTACACCTTC CASSEANRGYGYTF
TRBJ1-5 TRBV19 - - TGTGCCAGTAGTATAAGACTGCAGCCCCAGCATTTT CASSIRLQPQHF
TRBJ1-2 TRBV9 - - TGTGCCAGCAGCGTACAGGGGAACTATGGCTACACCTTC CASSVQGNYGYTF
TRBJ2-7 TRBV29-1 - TRBD1 TGCAGCGCGACTGCCGGAGGACAGGGAGGAAGGCAGTACTTC CSATAGGQGGRQYF
TRBJ2-7 TRBV6-1 - - TGTGCCAGCGCAGCCACCTACGAGCAGTACTTC CASAATYEQYF
TRBJ2-1 TRBV27 once - TGTGCCAGCAGTGTGGGACCCGACAATGAGCAGTTCTTC CASSVGPDNEQFF
TRBJ2-5 TRBV7-9 - - TGTGCCAGCAGCTTAATGGGAGAGACCCAGTACTTC CASSLMGETQYF
TRBJ2-7 TRBV19 - - TGTGCCAGTAGTATCGGCAGGTACCCCTACGAGCAGTACTTC CASSIGRYPYEQYF
TRBJ2-1 TRBV5-4 - - TGTGCCAGCAGCTTGGTTCAGCGGAGTGAGCAGTTCTTC CASSLVQRSEQFF
TRBJ2-7 TRBV5-6 - - TGTGCCAGCAGCTTGATGCGGGTAGCGGCCCCCTACGAGCAGTACTTC CASSLMRVAAPYEQYF
TRBJ2-3 TRBV2 - TRBD2 TGTGCCAGCAGCCACGATAAACTAGCGGGGGGGATAGATACGCAGTATTTT CASSHDKLAGGIDTQYF
TRBJ1-5 TRBV2 few TRBD1 TGTGCCAGCAGTACCGGACAGGGAGGGAACCAGCCCCAGCATTTT CASSTGQGGNQPQHF
TRBJ2-2 TRBV13 - TRBD2 TGTGCCAGCAGCCCGAGGACTAGCGGGAGCAGCGCCACCGGGGAGCTGTTTTTT CASSPRTSGSSATGELFF
TRBJ1-2 TRBV19 - - TGTGCCAGTAAGGGGGATGGCTACACCTTC CASKGDGYTF
TRBJ2-2 TRBV7-6 - TRBD1 TGTGCCAGCAGCTCGGGACAGGGGGCAACCGGGGAGCTGTTTTTT CASSSGQGATGELFF
TRBJ2-7 TRBV28 - TRBD1 TGTGCCAGCAGTTTCACCGTGGGGACAGGGAACTACGAGCAGTACTTC CASSFTVGTGNYEQYF
TRBJ2-4 TRBV28 - TRBD2 TGTGCCAGCAGTTTAGGGACTAGCGTCCAAAACATTCAGTACTTC CASSLGTSVQNIQYF
TRBJ2-7 TRBV5-4 - TRBD2 TGTGCCAGCAGCTTGGTAGCGGGAGGGCCGGCCTACGAGCAGTACTTC CASSLVAGGPAYEQYF
TRBJ1-3 TRBV9 - - TGTGCCAGCAGCGTAGGGAGGACCTCTGGAAACACCATATATTTT CASSVGRTSGNTIYF
TRBJ2-1 TRBV4-1 - TRBD2 TGCGCCAGCAGCCAGACTAGCGGGACCTACAATGAGCAGTTCTTC CASSQTSGTYNEQFF
TRBJ1-4 TRBV7-4 - TRBD1 TGTGCCAGCAGCTTACGCCGGGACAGGGGGCCCACTAATGAAAAACTGTTTTTT CASSLRRDRGPTNEKLFF
TRBJ1-4 TRBV6-5 medium-sized - TGTGCCACCAGCTCCGGGACCCGGGGAGAAAAACTGTTTTTT CATSSGTRGEKLFF
TRBJ2-2 TRBV7-6 - - TGTGCCAGCAGCTTAGCGTGGCAAACCGGGGAGCTGTTTTTT CASSLAWQTGELFF
TRBJ2-1 TRBV15 - - TGTGCCACCAGCAGACCAGAGACGGGGCTTTACAATGAGCAGTTCTTC CATSRPETGLYNEQFF
TRBJ2-1 TRBV28 few TRBD1 TGTGCCAGCAGTTTAGGGGACAGGAGCTCCTACAATGAGCAGTTCTTC CASSLGDRSSYNEQFF
TRBJ1-6 TRBV28 few TRBD1 TGTGCCAGCAGCCGCCGGACAGGGAAAAATTCACCCCTCCACTTT CASSRRTGKNSPLHF
TRBJ2-7 TRBV7-8 - - TGTGCCAGCAGCTCCGAGGGACTTTCCTACGAGCAGTACTTC CASSSEGLSYEQYF
TRBJ1-5 TRBV7-9 - - TGTGCCAGCAGTCCAGGGGATCAGCCCCAGCATTTT CASSPGDQPQHF
TRBJ1-1 TRBV6-5 - TRBD1 TGTGCCAGCAGTGCCAGGGGGATGAACACTGAAGCTTTCTTT CASSARGMNTEAFF
TRBJ1-1 TRBV6-1 - TRBD1 TGTGCCAGCTCTGGAGCCAGGGGGCGGAACACTGAAGCTTTCTTT CASSGARGRNTEAFF
TRBJ2-7 TRBV2 - TRBD2 TGTGCCAGCAGTGAACGGGTTGGCGGGAGCTACGAGCAGTACTTC CASSERVGGSYEQYF
TRBJ1-5 TRBV5-5 - - TGTGCCAGCAGCGGGGGCGCCAGGCGCAATCAGCCCCAGCATTTT CASSGGARRNQPQHF
TRBJ1-4 TRBV5-1 - - TGCGCCAGCAGCTTCGGGGCCAGTCGGGCTAATGAAAAACTGTTTTTT CASSFGASRANEKLFF